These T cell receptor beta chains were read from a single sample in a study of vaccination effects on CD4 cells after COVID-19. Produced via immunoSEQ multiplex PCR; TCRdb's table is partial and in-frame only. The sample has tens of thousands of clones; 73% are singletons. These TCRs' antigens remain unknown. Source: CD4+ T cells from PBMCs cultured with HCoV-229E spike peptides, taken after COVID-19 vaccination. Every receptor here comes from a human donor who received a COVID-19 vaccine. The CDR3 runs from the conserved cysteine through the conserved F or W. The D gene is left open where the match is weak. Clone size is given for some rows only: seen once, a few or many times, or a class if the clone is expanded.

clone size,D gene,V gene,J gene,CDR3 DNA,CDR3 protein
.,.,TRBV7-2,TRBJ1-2,TGTGCCAGCAGCCCCGGGGTGGCTTGGTATGGCTACACCTTC,CASSPGVAWYGYTF
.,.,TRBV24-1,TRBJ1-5,TGTGCCACCAGTGCATCTCGGATGGGCAATCAGCCCCAGCATTTT,CATSASRMGNQPQHF
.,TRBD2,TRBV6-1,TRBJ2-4,TGTGCCAGCAGTGAACCGTATCGCGGCTATTCGAGAAACGTTCCCCAGGGAGGGAAAAACATTCAGTACTTC,CASSEPYRGYSRNVPQGGKNIQYF
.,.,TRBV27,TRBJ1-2,TGTGCCAGCAGTTTATCGAGGGAAAACTTTGGCTACACCTTC,CASSLSRENFGYTF
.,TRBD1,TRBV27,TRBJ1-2,TGTGCCAGCAGTCCTTGGACAGGGGACTATGGCTACACCTTC,CASSPWTGDYGYTF
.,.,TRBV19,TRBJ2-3,TGTGCCAGTAGTAGACTAGACAGAAGCACAGATACGCAGTATTTT,CASSRLDRSTDTQYF
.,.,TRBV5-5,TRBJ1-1,TGTGCCAGCAGCTTAGGGACTGCCAACACTGAAGCTTTCTTT,CASSLGTANTEAFF
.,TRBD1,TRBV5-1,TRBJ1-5,TGCGCCAGCAGCTTGGAAGGGACAGGGGATCAGCCCCAGCATTTT,CASSLEGTGDQPQHF
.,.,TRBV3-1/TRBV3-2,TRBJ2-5,TGTGCCAGCAGCCAAGGGTCAGCGCAAGAGACCCAGTACTTC,CASSQGSAQETQYF
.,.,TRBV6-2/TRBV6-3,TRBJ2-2,TGTGCCAGCAGTTCCGGGACGTTACGACCCGGGGAGCTGTTTTTT,CASSSGTLRPGELFF
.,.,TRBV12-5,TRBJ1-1,TGTGCTAGTGGTTTGGTTTTAGGAGGGAACACTGAAGCTTTCTTT,CASGLVLGGNTEAFF
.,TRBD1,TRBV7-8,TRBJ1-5,TGTGCCAGCAGCTCGGGACAGGGGAATCAGCCCCAGCATTTT,CASSSGQGNQPQHF
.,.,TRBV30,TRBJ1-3,TGTGCCTGGAGTGCCGGGGTCTCTGGAAACACCATATATTTT,CAWSAGVSGNTIYF
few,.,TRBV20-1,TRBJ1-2,TGCAGTGCGACGGATAACTATGGCTACACCTTC,CSATDNYGYTF
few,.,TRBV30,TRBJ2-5,TGTGCCTGGAGTGTCCGGGAGACCCAGTACTTC,CAWSVRETQYF
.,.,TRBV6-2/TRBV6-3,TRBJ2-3,TGTGCCAGCAGCAGACTGATTAGCACAGATACGCAGTATTTT,CASSRLISTDTQYF
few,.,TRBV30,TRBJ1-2,TGTGCCTGCAGAGGACCGGTGCCGGCTGGCTACACCTTC,CACRGPVPAGYTF
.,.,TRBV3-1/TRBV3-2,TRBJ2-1,TGTGCCAGCAGCCAAGGGACTATTCCTTGGAATGAGCAGTTCTTC,CASSQGTIPWNEQFF
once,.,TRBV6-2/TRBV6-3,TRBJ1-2,TGTGCCAGCAGTTACGGGGGGGTGTCGTTTCATGGCTACACCTTC,CASSYGGVSFHGYTF
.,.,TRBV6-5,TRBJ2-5,TGTGCATCACTGATTTCGGGCGAGACCCAGTACTTC,CASLISGETQYF
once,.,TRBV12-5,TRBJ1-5,TGTGCTAGTGGTTCTTCTCCCGGACCGGGGAATCAGCCCCAGCATTTT,CASGSSPGPGNQPQHF
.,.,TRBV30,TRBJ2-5,TGTGCCTGGAGTAGGACGGATTACCAAGAGACCCAGTACTTC,CAWSRTDYQETQYF
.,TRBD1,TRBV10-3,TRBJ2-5,TGTGCCAGCCTGGACAGGGGGCAAGAGACCCAGTACTTC,CASLDRGQETQYF
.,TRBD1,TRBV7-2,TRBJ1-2,TGTGCCAGCAGCTTACCAGGACAGGGTCCCGATGGCTACACCTTC,CASSLPGQGPDGYTF
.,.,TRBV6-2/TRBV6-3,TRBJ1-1,TGTGCCAGCAGTTACCGCGGGGGGGAAGCTTTCTTT,CASSYRGGEAFF
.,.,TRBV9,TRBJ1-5,TGTGCCAGCAGCGCAGCTCCTAATCAGCCCCAGCATTTT,CASSAAPNQPQHF
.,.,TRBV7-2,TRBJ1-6,TGTGCCAGCAGCCCACAAGCGGCATACTATAATTCACCCCTCCACTTT,CASSPQAAYYNSPLHF
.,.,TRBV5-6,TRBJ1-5,TGTGCCAGCAGCCACAGCCGGGTCCTGCCTGAGGGGAGTCAGCCCCAGCATTTT,CASSHSRVLPEGSQPQHF
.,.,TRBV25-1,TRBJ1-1,TGTGCCAGCAGTGAATTCGGGGGGAACACTGAAGCTTTCTTT,CASSEFGGNTEAFF
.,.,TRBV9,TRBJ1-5,TGTGCCAGCAGCACCCGCGGGGGTCCGGGACAGCCCCAGCATTTT,CASSTRGGPGQPQHF
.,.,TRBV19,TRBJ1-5,TGTGCCAGTAGTAGCCCGAGGATCTATAGCAATCAGCCCCAGCATTTT,CASSSPRIYSNQPQHF
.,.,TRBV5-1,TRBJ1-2,TGCGCCAGCAGCTTGGACGGTGGGGGGAATGGCTACACCTTC,CASSLDGGGNGYTF
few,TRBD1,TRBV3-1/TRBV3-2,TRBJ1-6,TGTGCCAGCAGCTGGGACAGGAATTCACCCCTCCACTTT,CASSWDRNSPLHF
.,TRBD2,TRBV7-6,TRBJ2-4,TGTGCCAGCAGCCGAGCTCGGGGGGGCAGGACCAAAAACATTCAGTACTTC,CASSRARGGRTKNIQYF
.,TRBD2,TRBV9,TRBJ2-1,TGTGCCAGCAGCTCTCCTAGGCTAGCGGGGGTTTACAATGAGCAGTTCTTC,CASSSPRLAGVYNEQFF
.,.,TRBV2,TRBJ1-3,TGTGCCAGCAGTGACCCAGCGGGCACCATATATTTT,CASSDPAGTIYF
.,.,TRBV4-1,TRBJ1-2,TGCGCCAGCAGCCAAGATTTTCGGAGGGGGAGCGACACCTTC,CASSQDFRRGSDTF
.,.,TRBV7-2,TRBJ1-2,TGTGCCAGCACCAAGACAGCTTCAGCCGGCTACACCTTC,CASTKTASAGYTF
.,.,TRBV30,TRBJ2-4,TGTGCCTGGAGTGGTCCGACACTATTAGCCAAAAACATTCAGTACTTC,CAWSGPTLLAKNIQYF
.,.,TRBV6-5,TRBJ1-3,TGTGCCAGCAGTTACGGAATTCGGGGTGGCGGAAACACCATATATTTT,CASSYGIRGGGNTIYF